A single sample is the source of the 21 T cell receptor beta chains below, sequenced in a study of OX40 agonist ivuxolimab in advanced cancers. Produced via immunoSEQ multiplex PCR; TCRdb's table is partial and in-frame only. Of nearly 20,000 clones listed, 80% to 90% are singletons. Sample: CD4+ or CD8+ T cells sorted from blood, taken in a trial of the OX40 agonist ivuxolimab. Receptor source: an adult with an advanced solid tumor such as melanoma, head and neck, liver or kidney cancer.

This clone has just a few counts. This chain uses TRBV10-2 with TRBJ1-6; no clear D gene. The CDR3 covers 13 residues. Germline V CDR1 and CDR2: WSHSY, SAAADI. V was pared by 0 bases and J by 8 bases, with 5 bases between. The chain's CDR3 is CASSESWDSPLHF. The CDR3 DNA sequence: TGCGCCAGCAGTGAGTCTTGGGATTCACCCCTCCACTTT.

The genes are TRBV25-1 and TRBJ2-1, with TRBD2 identical over 8 bases. V shed 1 base and J 7 bases; nucleotides not matched to a gene: 9. The CDR3 contains 16 residues. Germline V lookup: CDR1 MGHDK, CDR2 SYGVNS. The DNA for the CDR3 is TGTGCCAGCAGTGAATTGAAGAGCGGGAGTGGTAATGAGCAGTTCTTC. Residues: CASSELKSGSGNEQFF.

The V and J genes are TRBV27 and TRBJ2-1; 7 bases match TRBD1. The CDR3 contains 14 residues. J was trimmed by 0 bases and V by 7 bases; bases with no gene match: 3. The V gene's germline CDR1 is MNHEY and CDR2 SMNVEV (reference sequence). The DNA of the CDR3 is TGTGCCAGCACTCGGACAGGCTCCTACAATGAGCAGTTCTTC. Amino acids: CASTRTGSYNEQFF.

The chain employs TRBV27 and TRBJ2-5; D is uncertain. V dropped 1 base and J dropped 0 bases, with 3 bases sitting between them. Germline V gene sequence: CDR1 MNHEY, CDR2 SMNVEV (reference sequence). The CDR3 loop spans 13 amino acids. The CDR3 is CASSLWDQETQYF. The CDR3 coding sequence is TGTGCCAGCAGTTTATGGGACCAAGAGACCCAGTACTTC.

V usage is TRBV7-6 and J usage is TRBJ1-1; D ambiguous. With 5 bases removed from V and 2 bases from J, the gap between germline ends came to 18 bases. CDR1 is SGHVS, CDR2 FNYEAQ, per germline. The CDR3 length is 16 residues. CDR3 DNA sequence: TGTGCCAGCAGCAAGTTCCTGAACTCCATTAACACTGAAGCTTTCTTT. Amino acids: CASSKFLNSINTEAFF.

Regarding this clone: The junction departs from germline at one end; a sequencing error may be responsible. The chain couples TRBV2 to TRBJ2-7; TRBD1 matches at 7 bases. Germline V gene sequence: CDR1 SNHLY, CDR2 FYNNEI. The CDR3 contains 15 residues. The DNA of the CDR3 is TGTGCCAGCAGGGAAGGGACAGCATTTACCTACGAGCAGTACTTC. Protein product: CASREGTAFTYEQYF.

This chain links TRBV27 with TRBJ2-7; 11 positions agree with TRBD1. CDR3 length equals 13 residues. CDR1 and CDR2 from the germline V gene are MNHEY and SMNVEV (reference sequence). Trimming at V came to 3 bases and at J to 9 bases, leaving 4 bases not matched to a gene. CDR3 nucleotides: TGTGCCAGCAGTTTCGGACAGGGGGCATTGCAGTACTTC. This codes for CASSFGQGALQYF.

The chain carries TRBV28 and TRBJ2-3; TRBD2 is a possible D gene (6 bases). This CDR3 is 17 amino acids long. Trimming shortened V by 5 bases and J by 3 bases, and 21 bases separated the two germline ends. Per the germline V gene, CDR1 is MDHEN and CDR2 is SYDVKM. This CDR3 reads CASSPGRGKYRTDTQYF. CDR3 coding DNA: TGTGCCAGCAGTCCGGGACGGGGGAAATACCGGACAGATACGCAGTATTTT.

The chain has TRBV28 and TRBJ1-1; D might be TRBD1 (5 bases). This CDR3 is 19 amino acids long. Trimming took off 2 bases at V and 4 bases at J, with 26 bases between the two ends. The germline V gene encodes CDR1 MDHEN and CDR2 SYDVKM. The CDR3 is CASSLPTRVLGRMGTEAFF. The CDR3 coding sequence is TGTGCCAGCAGTTTACCAACCAGGGTTTTGGGACGGATGGGCACTGAAGCTTTCTTT.

This chain joins TRBV15 and TRBJ2-1; D ambiguous. Trimming took off 4 bases at V and 3 bases at J, with 16 bases between the two ends. The CDR3 runs 16 residues. Germline values: CDR1 LNHNV, CDR2 YYDKDF (reference sequence). The CDR3 DNA reads TGTGCCACCAGCATTCCGTCACTCCCCGTCTACAATGAGCAGTTCTTC. Translating it yields CATSIPSLPVYNEQFF. The full variable domain, in which reference TRBV15 and TRBJ2-1 provide the parts outside the CDR3, is DAMVIQNPRYQVTQFGKPVTLSCSQTLNHNVMYWYQQKSSQAPKLLFHYYDKDFNNEADTPDNFQSRRPNTSFCFLDIRSPGLGDTAMYLCATSIPSLPVYNEQFFGPGTRLTVL.

The CDR3 sequence is CAISGGQTQYF. The CDR3 DNA reads as TGTGCCATCAGCGGGGGTCAGACCCAGTACTTC. The chain links TRBV10-3 to TRBJ2-5; D may be TRBD2 (6 bases). V was cut by 6 bases and J by 6 bases, with 8 bases left in between. Germline loops: CDR1 ENHRY, CDR2 SYGVKD. The CDR3 consists of 11 residues.

The chain couples TRBV19 to TRBJ1-2; D is perhaps TRBD1 (5 bases). The ends were cut back, 1 base at V and 7 bases at J, with 10 bases in the middle. This CDR3 has 13 residues. Per the germline V gene, CDR1 is LNHDA and CDR2 is SQIVND (reference sequence). CDR3 nucleotides: TGTGCCAGTAGTATAGCGTTAGGGGCTGGCTACACCTTC. This sequence encodes CASSIALGAGYTF.

This clone was seen only once. The rearrangement uses TRBV7-6 and TRBJ2-7; tentative D call: TRBD2 (6 bases). From germline, CDR1 is SGHVS and CDR2 FNYEAQ. The CDR3 loop spans 13 amino acids. Trimming shortened V by 5 bases and J by 2 bases, and 10 bases separated the two germline ends. The CDR3, as DNA: TGTGCCAGCAGCCTCGGGAGCGCCTACGAGCAGTACTTC. This translates into CASSLGSAYEQYF. The full variable domain, with the rest looked up from reference TRBV7-6 and TRBJ2-7, is GAGVSQSPRYKVTKRGQDVALRCDPISGHVSLYWYRQALGQGPEFLTYFNYEAQQDKSGLPNDRFSAERPEGSISTLTIQRTEQRDSAMYRCASSLGSAYEQYFGPGTRLTVT.

The gene calls are TRBV5-1 and TRBJ2-1; 8 nucleotides align to TRBD1. Germline values: CDR1 SGHRS, CDR2 YFSETQ. J lost 8 bases, V lost 0 bases, and 7 bases had no gene match. The CDR3 contains 15 residues. CDR3 amino acids: CASSLEGQGRHEQFF. CDR3 DNA: TGCGCCAGCAGCTTGGAAGGACAGGGTAGGCATGAGCAGTTCTTC.

Only one count was recorded for this clone. The chain combines TRBV2 with TRBJ2-3; D is possibly TRBD1 (6 bases). The CDR3 has 14 amino acids. The germline V gene encodes CDR1 SNHLY and CDR2 FYNNEI. V was shortened by 9 bases and J by 2 bases, with 15 bases between the two germline ends. CDR3 coding DNA: TGTGCCAGACCCGGGACAACAATCACAGATACGCAGTATTTT. Translation gives CARPGTTITDTQYF.

The chain links TRBV19 to TRBJ1-1; D ambiguous. V gave up 3 bases and J gave up 1 base, with 6 bases separating them. Germline CDR1 LNHDA, CDR2 SQIVND (reference sequence). The CDR3 is 13 amino acids. The CDR3 sequence: CASSITENTEAFF. The DNA of the CDR3 is TGTGCCAGTAGTATTACGGAGAACACTGAAGCTTTCTTT.

The J gene is TRBJ2-6, the V gene TRBV29-1, with 10 bases matching TRBD1. From germline, CDR1 is SQVTM and CDR2 ANQGSEA. CDR3 length equals 17 residues. Trimming at V came to 4 bases and at J to 1 base, leaving 7 bases not matched to a gene. The DNA for the CDR3 is TGCAGCGTTGGGCCGGGACAGGGGACATCTGGGGCCAACGTCCTGACTTTC. Its translation: CSVGPGQGTSGANVLTF.

This clone was detected once. The chain combines TRBV7-8 with TRBJ1-3; D is ambiguous. V lost 5 bases and J lost 7, with 6 bases in between. The V gene's germline CDR1 is SGHVS and CDR2 FQNEAQ. The CDR3 totals 11 residues. CDR3 coding DNA: TGTGCCAGCAGCGGAGGGAACACCATATATTTT. Protein product: CASSGGNTIYF.

This chain uses TRBV6-5 with TRBJ1-1; no firm D call. CDR3 size: 15 residues. Trimming cost V 0 bases and J 7 bases, with 15 bases left between them. Germline V gene lookup returns CDR1 MNHEY and CDR2 SVGAGI. The CDR3: CASSYSRSLELEAFF. The CDR3 bases are TGTGCCAGCAGTTACTCTAGGAGTCTAGAACTTGAAGCTTTCTTT.

The J gene is TRBJ1-4, the V gene TRBV25-1; unclear D gene. CDR3 length equals 14 residues. Germline CDR1 and CDR2: MGHDK and SYGVNS. Trimming took off 2 bases at V and 8 bases at J, with 12 bases between the two ends. This CDR3 reads CASSEGLGGEKLFF. The DNA of the CDR3 is TGTGCCAGCAGTGAAGGCCTTGGTGGCGAAAAACTGTTTTTT. Using reference TRBV25-1 and TRBJ1-4 for the parts outside the CDR3, the full variable domain is EADIYQTPRYLVIGTGKKITLECSQTMGHDKMYWYQQDPGMELHLIHYSYGVNSTEKGDLSSESTVSRIRTEHFPLTLESARPSHTSQYLCASSEGLGGEKLFFGSGTQLSVL.

V and J are TRBV13 and TRBJ2-2, with 11 nucleotides matching TRBD1. The germline CDR1 and CDR2 sequences are PRHDT and FYEKMQ (reference sequence). With V trimmed by 5 bases and J by 2 bases, 4 bases remained unmatched. The CDR3 runs to 16 residues. The CDR3 sequence is CASSLGTGGNTGELFF. The CDR3 bases are TGTGCCAGCAGCCTTGGGACAGGGGGAAACACCGGGGAGCTGTTTTTT.